This is a list of T cell receptor beta chains from one sample in a study of regulatory T cells in long-lasting Graves disease. Each CDR3 protein gets one entry after TCRdb re-called the multiplex PCR reads with MiXCR. This sample carries almost 350,000 distinct CDR3 sequences, about 19% of them seen once, and the ten largest clones take 25% to 35%. Sequenced here: peripheral blood mononuclear cells (PBMCs), sampled when the disease was refractory, from a patient treated with antithyroid drugs. These receptors were taken from a female donor with Graves disease. The CDR3 runs from the conserved cysteine through the conserved F or W. A D gene is named only where the DNA matches it firmly. A clone size is listed for some rows: how often the clone was seen (once, few, many), or a class if it is expanded.

CDR3,DNA,size,J,D,V
CASSHTRENTEAFF,TGTGCCAGCAGTCACACCAGGGAAAACACTGAAGCTTTCTTT,.,TRBJ1-1,.,TRBV6-1
CASRTTGGAYGYTF,TGTGCCAGTAGAACAACAGGGGGCGCCTATGGCTACACCTTC,many,TRBJ1-2,TRBD1,TRBV19
CATSPGQGSREQYF,TGTGCCACCAGCCCGGGACAGGGGTCGCGGGAGCAGTACTTC,.,TRBJ2-7,TRBD1,TRBV24-1
CSARDGMGPQETQYF,TGCAGTGCTAGAGATGGAATGGGGCCCCAAGAGACCCAGTACTTC,many,TRBJ2-5,.,TRBV20-1
CASSVRGLNTGELFF,TGCGCCAGCAGCGTTAGGGGGCTCAACACCGGGGAGCTGTTTTTT,.,TRBJ2-2,TRBD1,TRBV5-1
CASKWRAESDTGELFF,TGTGCCAGCAAGTGGCGTGCGGAGTCGGACACCGGGGAGCTGTTTTTT,.,TRBJ2-2,.,TRBV11-1
CATSATSSYNEQFF,TGTGCCACCAGTGCAACAAGCTCCTACAATGAGCAGTTCTTC,.,TRBJ2-1,.,TRBV24-1
CASSLVVVAGGELFF,TGTGCCAGCAGCCTAGTGGTGGTAGCGGGCGGGGAGCTGTTTTTT,.,TRBJ2-2,TRBD2,TRBV7-2
CASSSGQGTYEQYF,TGTGCCAGCAGCTCCGGACAGGGTACCTACGAGCAGTACTTC,many,TRBJ2-7,TRBD1,TRBV27
CASSWGPTGKGNSPLHF,TGTGCCAGCAGCTGGGGACCCACAGGAAAAGGGAATTCACCCCTCCACTTT,many,TRBJ1-6,.,TRBV2
CSAYKQGAGNQPQHF,TGCAGTGCTTATAAACAGGGGGCTGGCAATCAGCCCCAGCATTTT,few,TRBJ1-5,TRBD1,TRBV20-1
CASSTEAVGEKLFF,TGTGCCAGCAGCACCGAGGCGGTAGGGGAAAAACTGTTTTTT,.,TRBJ1-4,.,TRBV7-2
CASSSGQIYEQYF,TGTGCCAGCAGTTCGGGGCAGATCTACGAGCAGTACTTC,many,TRBJ2-7,.,TRBV28
CASSQSDRASPLHF,TGTGCCAGCAGCCAATCCGACAGGGCCTCACCCCTCCACTTT,.,TRBJ1-6,TRBD1,TRBV7-3
CASSQVGGGQPQHF,TGCGCCAGCAGCCAAGTAGGGGGCGGTCAGCCCCAGCATTTT,few,TRBJ1-5,TRBD1,TRBV4-3
CASTPSGRDNEQFF,TGCGCCAGCACCCCTAGCGGGAGGGACAATGAGCAGTTCTTC,once,TRBJ2-1,TRBD2,TRBV5-1
CASSSRTGYGETQYF,TGTGCCAGCAGCTCGCGGACAGGGTACGGGGAGACCCAGTACTTC,many,TRBJ2-5,TRBD1,TRBV5-5
CASSRRVGTEAFF,TGTGCCAGCAGTCGTAGGGTAGGCACTGAAGCTTTCTTT,many,TRBJ1-1,.,TRBV28